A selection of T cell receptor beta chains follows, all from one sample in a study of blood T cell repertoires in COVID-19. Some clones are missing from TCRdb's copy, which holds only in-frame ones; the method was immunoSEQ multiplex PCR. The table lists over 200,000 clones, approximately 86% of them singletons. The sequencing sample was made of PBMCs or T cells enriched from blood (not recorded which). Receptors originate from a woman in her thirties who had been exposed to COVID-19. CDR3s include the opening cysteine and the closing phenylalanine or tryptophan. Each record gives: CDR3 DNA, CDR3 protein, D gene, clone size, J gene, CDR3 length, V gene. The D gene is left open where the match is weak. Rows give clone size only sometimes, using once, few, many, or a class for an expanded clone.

cdr3_nt: TGTGCCTGGAGTGTCCGTGGCAGTAGCAATCAGCCCCAGCATTTT; cdr3_aa: CAWSVRGSSNQPQHF; d_call: NA; clone_size: NA; j_call: TRBJ1-5; cdr3_length: 15; v_call: TRBV30
cdr3_nt: TGCAGCGTCCGCGGACAGTCCTACGAGCAGTACTTC; cdr3_aa: CSVRGQSYEQYF; d_call: NA; clone_size: NA; j_call: TRBJ2-7; cdr3_length: 12; v_call: TRBV29-1
cdr3_nt: TGTGCCAGCAGCCCCGTCTGGGGCAGCCAAGAGACCCAGTACTTC; cdr3_aa: CASSPVWGSQETQYF; d_call: NA; clone_size: NA; j_call: TRBJ2-5; cdr3_length: 15; v_call: TRBV3-1/TRBV3-2
cdr3_nt: TGTGCCAGCAAGGGGGCAGGGGGCGGAAATCAGCCCCAGCATTTT; cdr3_aa: CASKGAGGGNQPQHF; d_call: TRBD1; clone_size: NA; j_call: TRBJ1-5; cdr3_length: 15; v_call: TRBV6-5
cdr3_nt: TGCGCCAGCAGCTTGGGGGGACAGAACTATGGCTACACCTTC; cdr3_aa: CASSLGGQNYGYTF; d_call: TRBD1; clone_size: NA; j_call: TRBJ1-2; cdr3_length: 14; v_call: TRBV5-1
cdr3_nt: TGTGCCACAGGGGAAGCGTCCTATAATTCACCCCTCCACTTT; cdr3_aa: CATGEASYNSPLHF; d_call: NA; clone_size: NA; j_call: TRBJ1-6; cdr3_length: 14; v_call: TRBV10-3
cdr3_nt: TGTGCCAGCAGTTTAAAGGGACTAGAGGTGATGACCCAGTACTTC; cdr3_aa: CASSLKGLEVMTQYF; d_call: TRBD2; clone_size: NA; j_call: TRBJ2-5; cdr3_length: 15; v_call: TRBV27
cdr3_nt: TGTGCCAGCAGTGACCCCCCCAGCGGGGGAAGAACCTACGAGCAGTACTTC; cdr3_aa: CASSDPPSGGRTYEQYF; d_call: TRBD2; clone_size: NA; j_call: TRBJ2-7; cdr3_length: 17; v_call: TRBV2
cdr3_nt: TGTGCCAGTAGTTCCCGAAGGTGGGGAGGTAGCTATGGCTACACCTTC; cdr3_aa: CASSSRRWGGSYGYTF; d_call: NA; clone_size: NA; j_call: TRBJ1-2; cdr3_length: 16; v_call: TRBV19
cdr3_nt: TGTGCCAGCAGCGTAGATCAGGGCCTTAATTCACCCCTCCACTTT; cdr3_aa: CASSVDQGLNSPLHF; d_call: NA; clone_size: NA; j_call: TRBJ1-6; cdr3_length: 15; v_call: TRBV9
cdr3_nt: TGTGCCAGCAGAGCCTACAGGGAAAGCAATCAGCCCCAGCATTTT; cdr3_aa: CASRAYRESNQPQHF; d_call: NA; clone_size: NA; j_call: TRBJ1-5; cdr3_length: 15; v_call: TRBV6-5
cdr3_nt: TGTGCCAGTAGTCCCCCCGGCACAGATACGCAGTATTTT; cdr3_aa: CASSPPGTDTQYF; d_call: NA; clone_size: NA; j_call: TRBJ2-3; cdr3_length: 13; v_call: TRBV19
cdr3_nt: TGTGCCAGCAGTTTAAAAGGGAGGACTGAAGCTTTCTTT; cdr3_aa: CASSLKGRTEAFF; d_call: NA; clone_size: once; j_call: TRBJ1-1; cdr3_length: 13; v_call: TRBV12-3/TRBV12-4
cdr3_nt: TGTGCCAGCAGTGTGGGCCAGAGCACAGATACGCAGTATTTT; cdr3_aa: CASSVGQSTDTQYF; d_call: NA; clone_size: NA; j_call: TRBJ2-3; cdr3_length: 14; v_call: TRBV6-4
cdr3_nt: TGTGCCAGCAGTCCACAGGGGACGAGCAATCAGCCCCAGCATTTT; cdr3_aa: CASSPQGTSNQPQHF; d_call: TRBD1; clone_size: NA; j_call: TRBJ1-5; cdr3_length: 15; v_call: TRBV28
cdr3_nt: TGTGCCAGCAGTGTCGGGACAGGGTCTTACGAGCAGTACTTC; cdr3_aa: CASSVGTGSYEQYF; d_call: TRBD1; clone_size: NA; j_call: TRBJ2-7; cdr3_length: 14; v_call: TRBV2
cdr3_nt: TGTGCCAGTAGGGATCAGGGGGACGCCGGGGAGCTGTTTTTT; cdr3_aa: CASRDQGDAGELFF; d_call: TRBD1; clone_size: NA; j_call: TRBJ2-2; cdr3_length: 14; v_call: TRBV19
cdr3_nt: TGTGCCAGCAGGCCTCCGGAGGACAGGGGGCTCGACGAGCAGTACTTC; cdr3_aa: CASRPPEDRGLDEQYF; d_call: TRBD1; clone_size: NA; j_call: TRBJ2-7; cdr3_length: 16; v_call: TRBV27
cdr3_nt: TGCGCCAGCAGTGAGTCGGCACCGTCTCCTAACTATGGCTACACCTTC; cdr3_aa: CASSESAPSPNYGYTF; d_call: NA; clone_size: NA; j_call: TRBJ1-2; cdr3_length: 16; v_call: TRBV10-1
cdr3_nt: TGCGCCAGCAGCACAACCTCCGGGACTAGTACTGGGGCCAACGTCCTGACTTTC; cdr3_aa: CASSTTSGTSTGANVLTF; d_call: TRBD2; clone_size: NA; j_call: TRBJ2-6; cdr3_length: 18; v_call: TRBV5-1
cdr3_nt: TGTGCCAGCAGTGATTACCCTGGGACAGATCGTCGGGAGCAGTTCTTC; cdr3_aa: CASSDYPGTDRREQFF; d_call: TRBD1; clone_size: NA; j_call: TRBJ2-1; cdr3_length: 16; v_call: TRBV6-1
cdr3_nt: TGTGCCAGCTCACCAAGGGAGATAGGGAAGAACACTGAAGCTTTCTTT; cdr3_aa: CASSPREIGKNTEAFF; d_call: NA; clone_size: NA; j_call: TRBJ1-1; cdr3_length: 16; v_call: TRBV18
cdr3_nt: TGTGCCAGCAGCCAAGATGGCCAGCGGGGGGGCACAGATACGCAGTATTTT; cdr3_aa: CASSQDGQRGGTDTQYF; d_call: TRBD2; clone_size: once; j_call: TRBJ2-3; cdr3_length: 17; v_call: TRBV3-1/TRBV3-2
cdr3_nt: TGTGCCAGCAGCTTAGCTTTCGGGGGGTTCACTGAAGCTTTCTTT; cdr3_aa: CASSLAFGGFTEAFF; d_call: NA; clone_size: NA; j_call: TRBJ1-1; cdr3_length: 15; v_call: TRBV7-8
cdr3_nt: TGTGCCACCAGTGGGTGGGACAGGACGGGCTATGGCTACACCTTC; cdr3_aa: CATSGWDRTGYGYTF; d_call: TRBD1; clone_size: NA; j_call: TRBJ1-2; cdr3_length: 15; v_call: TRBV24-1
cdr3_nt: TGTGCCAGTAGTATTCCCCACCGGGATCTAATGAACACTGAAGCTTTCTTT; cdr3_aa: CASSIPHRDLMNTEAFF; d_call: NA; clone_size: few; j_call: TRBJ1-1; cdr3_length: 17; v_call: TRBV19
cdr3_nt: TGTGCCACCAGTGACCCTTGGCAGGGGGCATTATATTTT; cdr3_aa: CATSDPWQGALYF; d_call: TRBD1; clone_size: once; j_call: TRBJ1-3; cdr3_length: 13; v_call: TRBV24-1
cdr3_nt: TGTGCCAGCGCTCCTATGGGGCCCGATGAAAAACTGTTTTTT; cdr3_aa: CASAPMGPDEKLFF; d_call: NA; clone_size: NA; j_call: TRBJ1-4; cdr3_length: 14; v_call: TRBV11-3
cdr3_nt: TGCGCCAGCAGCTTTACAGGGGAATACAATGAGCAGTTCTTC; cdr3_aa: CASSFTGEYNEQFF; d_call: TRBD1; clone_size: NA; j_call: TRBJ2-1; cdr3_length: 14; v_call: TRBV5-1
cdr3_nt: TGTGCCAGCAGTCCACAGGGGGTCAATGAGCAGTTCTTC; cdr3_aa: CASSPQGVNEQFF; d_call: TRBD1; clone_size: NA; j_call: TRBJ2-1; cdr3_length: 13; v_call: TRBV2
cdr3_nt: TGCGCCAGCAGCGTAGGGACAGGGACCAACTATGGCTACACCTTC; cdr3_aa: CASSVGTGTNYGYTF; d_call: TRBD1; clone_size: NA; j_call: TRBJ1-2; cdr3_length: 15; v_call: TRBV5-1
cdr3_nt: TGCAGCGCCCAGACATACGCGAACACCGGGGAGCTGTTTTTT; cdr3_aa: CSAQTYANTGELFF; d_call: NA; clone_size: once; j_call: TRBJ2-2; cdr3_length: 14; v_call: TRBV29-1
cdr3_nt: TGTGCCATCAGTGACAGGCGAAACCAAAACATTCAGTACTTC; cdr3_aa: CAISDRRNQNIQYF; d_call: NA; clone_size: NA; j_call: TRBJ2-4; cdr3_length: 14; v_call: TRBV10-3
cdr3_nt: TGTGCCAGCAGCGTACTCATGGGCTACACCTTC; cdr3_aa: CASSVLMGYTF; d_call: NA; clone_size: once; j_call: TRBJ1-2; cdr3_length: 11; v_call: TRBV7-2
cdr3_nt: TGCGCCAGCAGCTTGGTCCTAGCGGGGGGGCCTAGGGAGACCCAGTACTTC; cdr3_aa: CASSLVLAGGPRETQYF; d_call: TRBD2; clone_size: NA; j_call: TRBJ2-5; cdr3_length: 17; v_call: TRBV5-1
cdr3_nt: TGTGCCAGCAGTGAGTATGGGCAGATCAACACCGGGGAGCTGTTTTTT; cdr3_aa: CASSEYGQINTGELFF; d_call: NA; clone_size: NA; j_call: TRBJ2-2; cdr3_length: 16; v_call: TRBV6-1
cdr3_nt: TGTGCCAGCAAATCTAGGGGTAATAGCAATCAGCCCCAGCATTTT; cdr3_aa: CASKSRGNSNQPQHF; d_call: NA; clone_size: few; j_call: TRBJ1-5; cdr3_length: 15; v_call: TRBV6-5
cdr3_nt: TGTGCCAGCAGCCCCATTGGGGGGTCTTTCGGCACCTTT; cdr3_aa: CASSPIGGSFGTF; d_call: NA; clone_size: NA; j_call: TRBJ1-1; cdr3_length: 13; v_call: TRBV3-1/TRBV3-2
cdr3_nt: TGTGCCAGCAGTGACCGGCTGGACACTAACTATGGCTACACCTTC; cdr3_aa: CASSDRLDTNYGYTF; d_call: NA; clone_size: NA; j_call: TRBJ1-2; cdr3_length: 15; v_call: TRBV2
cdr3_nt: TGTGCCAGCAGCCTTAGCGGGGGGGGTTACAATGAGCAGTTCTTC; cdr3_aa: CASSLSGGGYNEQFF; d_call: TRBD2; clone_size: NA; j_call: TRBJ2-1; cdr3_length: 15; v_call: TRBV3-1/TRBV3-2
cdr3_nt: TGTGCCAGTAGTATCGCGGGACCAAACACCATATATTTT; cdr3_aa: CASSIAGPNTIYF; d_call: NA; clone_size: NA; j_call: TRBJ1-3; cdr3_length: 13; v_call: TRBV19
cdr3_nt: TGTGCCAGCAGCTTAGTCTCCAGGGGGAATTCACCCCTCCACTTT; cdr3_aa: CASSLVSRGNSPLHF; d_call: TRBD1; clone_size: once; j_call: TRBJ1-6; cdr3_length: 15; v_call: TRBV11-2
cdr3_nt: TGTGCCAGCAGTGGGACAGGGCATGATTCACCCCTCCACTTT; cdr3_aa: CASSGTGHDSPLHF; d_call: TRBD1; clone_size: NA; j_call: TRBJ1-6; cdr3_length: 14; v_call: TRBV2
cdr3_nt: TGTGCCAGCTCTTCGATGTCGGCTGGAAACACCATATATTTT; cdr3_aa: CASSSMSAGNTIYF; d_call: NA; clone_size: NA; j_call: TRBJ1-3; cdr3_length: 14; v_call: TRBV18
cdr3_nt: TGCAGCGTCGGCCGGACTAGCGGTGCTGGCGGGGAGCTGTTTTTT; cdr3_aa: CSVGRTSGAGGELFF; d_call: TRBD2; clone_size: NA; j_call: TRBJ2-2; cdr3_length: 15; v_call: TRBV29-1
cdr3_nt: TGTGCCAGCAGTTTAGCGAGCTCTGGGGCCAACGTCCTGACTTTC; cdr3_aa: CASSLASSGANVLTF; d_call: NA; clone_size: NA; j_call: TRBJ2-6; cdr3_length: 15; v_call: TRBV27
cdr3_nt: TGCGCCAGCAGCTTTTTTGCGGGTTTAGGGACAGATACGCAGTATTTT; cdr3_aa: CASSFFAGLGTDTQYF; d_call: NA; clone_size: NA; j_call: TRBJ2-3; cdr3_length: 16; v_call: TRBV5-1
cdr3_nt: TGTGCCAGCACCAGGACTAGCGGAAACACAGATACGCAGTATTTT; cdr3_aa: CASTRTSGNTDTQYF; d_call: TRBD2; clone_size: NA; j_call: TRBJ2-3; cdr3_length: 15; v_call: TRBV28
cdr3_nt: TGTGCCTCGTCCCCGGGGAGCGCTGAAGCTTTCTTT; cdr3_aa: CASSPGSAEAFF; d_call: NA; clone_size: once; j_call: TRBJ1-1; cdr3_length: 12; v_call: TRBV3-1/TRBV3-2
cdr3_nt: TGCGCCAGCAGCTTACAGGGAATGAACACTGAAGCTTTCTTT; cdr3_aa: CASSLQGMNTEAFF; d_call: NA; clone_size: NA; j_call: TRBJ1-1; cdr3_length: 14; v_call: TRBV5-1
cdr3_nt: TGTGCCAGCAGCCGGGGGGGCTTGGCAGATACGCAGTATTTT; cdr3_aa: CASSRGGLADTQYF; d_call: TRBD2; clone_size: NA; j_call: TRBJ2-3; cdr3_length: 14; v_call: TRBV11-2
cdr3_nt: TGTGCCAGTAGACGGGACAGCGTAAAGGGCACCATATATTTT; cdr3_aa: CASRRDSVKGTIYF; d_call: TRBD1; clone_size: NA; j_call: TRBJ1-3; cdr3_length: 14; v_call: TRBV19
cdr3_nt: TGTGCCAGCAGTCCCTATGACAGCCCTGGGGCCAACGTCCTGACTTTC; cdr3_aa: CASSPYDSPGANVLTF; d_call: NA; clone_size: NA; j_call: TRBJ2-6; cdr3_length: 16; v_call: TRBV27
cdr3_nt: TGTGCCAGCAGCCCAAGGGGGGCAGGGGGTGATCCTCCCTACGAGCAGTACTTC; cdr3_aa: CASSPRGAGGDPPYEQYF; d_call: NA; clone_size: NA; j_call: TRBJ2-7; cdr3_length: 18; v_call: TRBV11-3
cdr3_nt: TGTGCCAGTAGTGCAACCTTAGCGGGGTCCCTCCAATACGAGCAGTACTTC; cdr3_aa: CASSATLAGSLQYEQYF; d_call: TRBD2; clone_size: NA; j_call: TRBJ2-7; cdr3_length: 17; v_call: TRBV19
cdr3_nt: TGTGCCAGCAGCAGGGGTTTGAACACTGAAGCTTTCTTT; cdr3_aa: CASSRGLNTEAFF; d_call: NA; clone_size: NA; j_call: TRBJ1-1; cdr3_length: 13; v_call: TRBV9
cdr3_nt: TGTGCCAGCAGTCCGTCGACAGGGGCCACAGATACGCAGTATTTT; cdr3_aa: CASSPSTGATDTQYF; d_call: TRBD1; clone_size: NA; j_call: TRBJ2-3; cdr3_length: 15; v_call: TRBV27